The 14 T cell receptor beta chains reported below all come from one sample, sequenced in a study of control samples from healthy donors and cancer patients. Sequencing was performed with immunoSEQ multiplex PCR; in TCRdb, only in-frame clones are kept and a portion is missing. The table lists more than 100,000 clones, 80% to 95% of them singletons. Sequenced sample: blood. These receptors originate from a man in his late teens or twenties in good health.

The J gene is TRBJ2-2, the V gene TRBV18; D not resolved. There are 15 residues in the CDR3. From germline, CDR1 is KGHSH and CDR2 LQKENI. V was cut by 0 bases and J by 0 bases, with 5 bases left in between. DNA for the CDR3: TGTGCCAGCTCACCACCGTACTCGAACACCGGGGAGCTGTTTTTT. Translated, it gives CASSPPYSNTGELFF.

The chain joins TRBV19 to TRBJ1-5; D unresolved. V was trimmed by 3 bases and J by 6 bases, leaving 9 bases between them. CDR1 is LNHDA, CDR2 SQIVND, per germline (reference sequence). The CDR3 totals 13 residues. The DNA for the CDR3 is TGTGCCAGTAGTATCGGGGAAGTTCAGCCCCAGCATTTT. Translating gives CASSIGEVQPQHF.

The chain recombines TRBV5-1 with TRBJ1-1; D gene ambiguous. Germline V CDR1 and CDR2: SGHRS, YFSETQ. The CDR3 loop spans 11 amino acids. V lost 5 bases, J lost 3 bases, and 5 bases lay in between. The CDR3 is CASSGDTEAFF. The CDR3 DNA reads TGCGCCAGCAGTGGGGACACTGAAGCTTTCTTT. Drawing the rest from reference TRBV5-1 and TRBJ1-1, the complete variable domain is KAGVTQTPRYLIKTRGQQVTLSCSPISGHRSVSWYQQTPGQGLQFLFEYFSETQRNKGNFPGRFSGRQFSNSRSEMNVSTLELGDSALYLCASSGDTEAFFGQGTRLTVV.

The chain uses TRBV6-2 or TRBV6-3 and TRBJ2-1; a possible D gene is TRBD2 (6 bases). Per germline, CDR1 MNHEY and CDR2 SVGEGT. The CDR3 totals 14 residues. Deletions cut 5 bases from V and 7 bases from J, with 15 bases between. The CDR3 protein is CASSPGTLLNEQFF. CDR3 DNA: TGTGCCAGCAGTCCCGGGACTCTCTTGAATGAGCAGTTCTTC.

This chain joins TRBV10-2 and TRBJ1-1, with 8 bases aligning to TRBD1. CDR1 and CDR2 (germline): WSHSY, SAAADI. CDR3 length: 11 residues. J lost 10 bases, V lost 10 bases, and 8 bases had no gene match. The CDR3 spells CATLQGALAFF. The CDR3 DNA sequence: TGCGCCACTTTGCAGGGGGCTTTAGCTTTCTTT.

CDR3 DNA: TGTGCCAGCAGTGGCAGGGTTACCGAAGCTTTCTTT. Its protein product is CASSGRVTEAFF. V and J are TRBV2 and TRBJ1-1; tentatively, D is TRBD1 (5 bases). This CDR3 contains 12 residues. CDR1 and CDR2 (germline): SNHLY, FYNNEI. V was pared by 4 bases and J by 8 bases, with 11 bases between.

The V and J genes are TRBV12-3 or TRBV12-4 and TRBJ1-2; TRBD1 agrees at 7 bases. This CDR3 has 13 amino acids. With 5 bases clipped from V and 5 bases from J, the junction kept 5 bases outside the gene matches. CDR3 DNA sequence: TGTGCCAGCAGTGAAGGGGGCAGGTATGGCTACACCTTC. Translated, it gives CASSEGGRYGYTF.

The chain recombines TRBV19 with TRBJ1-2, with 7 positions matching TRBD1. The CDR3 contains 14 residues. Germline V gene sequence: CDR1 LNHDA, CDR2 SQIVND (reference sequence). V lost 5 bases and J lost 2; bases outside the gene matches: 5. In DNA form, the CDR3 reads TGTGCCAGTAGTGTACAGGGGAGGAACTATGGCTACACCTTC. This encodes CASSVQGRNYGYTF.

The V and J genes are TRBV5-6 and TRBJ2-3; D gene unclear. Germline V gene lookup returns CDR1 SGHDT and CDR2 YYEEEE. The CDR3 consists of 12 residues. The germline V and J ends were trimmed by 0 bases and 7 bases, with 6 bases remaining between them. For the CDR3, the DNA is TGTGCCAGCAGCTTGGTTTCAAATACGCAGTATTTT. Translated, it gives CASSLVSNTQYF. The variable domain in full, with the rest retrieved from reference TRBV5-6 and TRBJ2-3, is DAGVTQSPTHLIKTRGQQVTLRCSPKSGHDTVSWYQQALGQGPQFIFQYYEEEERQRGNFPDRFSGHQFPNYSSELNVNALLLGDSALYLCASSLVSNTQYFGPGTRLTVL.

Here the CDR3 reads CSAIPVSGYTF. The DNA for the CDR3 is TGCAGTGCCATTCCGGTGTCTGGCTACACCTTC. The V and J genes are TRBV20-1 and TRBJ1-2; D is ambiguous. Germline V lookup: CDR1 DFQATT, CDR2 SNEGSKA (reference sequence). The CDR3 is 11 residues long. V lost 6 bases and J 7 bases, leaving 12 bases between the germline ends.

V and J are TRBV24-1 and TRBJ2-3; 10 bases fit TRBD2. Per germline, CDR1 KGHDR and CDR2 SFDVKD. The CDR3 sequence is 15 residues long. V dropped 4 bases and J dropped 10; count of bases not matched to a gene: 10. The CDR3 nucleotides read TGTGCCACCAGTGACCTAGCGGGAGACCCGTGGGCGCAGTATTTT. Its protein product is CATSDLAGDPWAQYF.

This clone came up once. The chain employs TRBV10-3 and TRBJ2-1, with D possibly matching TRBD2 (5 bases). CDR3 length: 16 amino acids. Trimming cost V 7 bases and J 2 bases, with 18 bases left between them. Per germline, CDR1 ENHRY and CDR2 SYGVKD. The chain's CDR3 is CAINSVASGAYNEQFF. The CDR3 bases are TGTGCCATCAACTCAGTGGCCTCCGGGGCCTACAATGAGCAGTTCTTC.

Here the CDR3 DNA reads TGTGCCAGCAGTCGACAGGGCAAAGAGACCCAGTACTTC. Its translation is CASSRQGKETQYF. This sequence joins TRBV3-1 (or the pseudogene TRBV3-2) and TRBJ2-5, with TRBD1 matching 7 bases. The J segment lost 3 bases and the V segment lost 6 bases, leaving 4 bases of the junction unmatched. This CDR3 comprises 13 residues. Germline V gene data show CDR1 as LGHDT and CDR2 as YNNKEL (reference sequence).

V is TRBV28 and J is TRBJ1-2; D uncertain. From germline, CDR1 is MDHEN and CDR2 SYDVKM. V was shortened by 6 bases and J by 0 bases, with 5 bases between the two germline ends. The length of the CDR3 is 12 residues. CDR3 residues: CASRPANYGYTF. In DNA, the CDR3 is TGTGCCAGCAGGCCGGCTAACTATGGCTACACCTTC.